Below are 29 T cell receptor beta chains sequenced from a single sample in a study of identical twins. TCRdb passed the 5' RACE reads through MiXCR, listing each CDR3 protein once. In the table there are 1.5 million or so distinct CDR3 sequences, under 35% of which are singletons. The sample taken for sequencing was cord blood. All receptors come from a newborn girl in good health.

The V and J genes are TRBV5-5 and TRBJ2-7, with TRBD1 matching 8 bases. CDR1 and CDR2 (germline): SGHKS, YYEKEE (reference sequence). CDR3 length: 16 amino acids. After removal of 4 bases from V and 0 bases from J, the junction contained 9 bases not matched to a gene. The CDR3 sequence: CASSPGQGYLSYEQYF. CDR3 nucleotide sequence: TGTGCCAGCAGCCCAGGACAGGGTTACCTCTCCTACGAGCAGTACTTC.

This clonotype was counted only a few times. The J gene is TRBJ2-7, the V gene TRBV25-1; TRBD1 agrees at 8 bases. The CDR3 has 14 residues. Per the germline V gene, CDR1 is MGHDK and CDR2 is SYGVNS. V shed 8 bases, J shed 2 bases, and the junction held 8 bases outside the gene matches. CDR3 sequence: CASPRTGLTYEQYF. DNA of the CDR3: TGTGCCAGCCCTAGGACAGGGCTTACCTACGAGCAGTACTTC.

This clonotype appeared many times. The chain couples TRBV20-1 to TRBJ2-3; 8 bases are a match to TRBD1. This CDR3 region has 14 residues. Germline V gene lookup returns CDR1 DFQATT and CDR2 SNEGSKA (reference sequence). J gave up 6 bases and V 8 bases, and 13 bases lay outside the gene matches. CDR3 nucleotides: TGCAGTTCCCCTCCGGGACAGGCCAAGGATACGCAGTATTTT. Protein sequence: CSSPPGQAKDTQYF.

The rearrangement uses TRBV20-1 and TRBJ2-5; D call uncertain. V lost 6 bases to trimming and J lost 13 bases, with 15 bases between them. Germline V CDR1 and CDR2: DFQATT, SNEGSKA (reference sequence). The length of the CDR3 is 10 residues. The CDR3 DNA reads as TGCAGTGCACCTACAGTGCCTCGGTACTTC. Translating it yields CSAPTVPRYF.

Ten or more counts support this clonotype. CDR3 nucleotides: TGTGCCAGCAGCTTCGGGAGTTACACAGATACGCAGTATTTT. Translated: CASSFGSYTDTQYF. The chain uses TRBV7-2 and TRBJ2-3; possible D gene TRBD2, 6 bases. The CDR3 covers 14 residues. Germline V lookup: CDR1 SGHTA, CDR2 FQGNSA. Trimming removed 3 bases at V and 2 bases at J, with 9 bases between.

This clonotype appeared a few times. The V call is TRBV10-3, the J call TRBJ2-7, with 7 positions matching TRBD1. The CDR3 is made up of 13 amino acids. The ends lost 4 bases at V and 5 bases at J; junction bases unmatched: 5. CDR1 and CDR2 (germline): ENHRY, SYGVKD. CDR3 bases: TGTGCCATCAGTGCGAGACAGGGCCACGAGCAGTACTTC. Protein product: CAISARQGHEQYF.

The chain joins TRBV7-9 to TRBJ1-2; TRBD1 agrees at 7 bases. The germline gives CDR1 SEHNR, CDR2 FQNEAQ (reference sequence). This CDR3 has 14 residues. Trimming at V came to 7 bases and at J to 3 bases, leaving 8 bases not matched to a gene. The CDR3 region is CASTINGQDYGYTF. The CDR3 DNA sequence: TGTGCCAGCACCATAAACGGACAGGACTATGGCTACACCTTC.

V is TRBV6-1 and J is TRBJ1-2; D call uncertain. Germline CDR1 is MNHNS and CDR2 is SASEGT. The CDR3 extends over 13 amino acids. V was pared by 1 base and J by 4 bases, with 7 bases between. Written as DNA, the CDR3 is TGTGCCAGCAGTGAAGGCGGAGTCTATGGCTACACCTTC. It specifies CASSEGGVYGYTF.

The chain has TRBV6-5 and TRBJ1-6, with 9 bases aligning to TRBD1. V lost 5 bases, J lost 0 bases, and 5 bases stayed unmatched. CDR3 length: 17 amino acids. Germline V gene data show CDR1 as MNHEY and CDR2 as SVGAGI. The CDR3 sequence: CASSNRGQSSYNSPLHF. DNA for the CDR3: TGTGCCAGCAGTAACAGGGGGCAGAGCTCCTATAATTCACCCCTCCACTTT.

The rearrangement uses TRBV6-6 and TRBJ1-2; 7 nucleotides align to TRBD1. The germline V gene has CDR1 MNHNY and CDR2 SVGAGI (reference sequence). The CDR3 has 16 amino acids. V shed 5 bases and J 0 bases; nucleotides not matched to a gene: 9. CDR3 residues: CASSATGEAPNYGYTF. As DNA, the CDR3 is TGTGCCAGCAGTGCCACAGGGGAAGCCCCTAACTATGGCTACACCTTC.

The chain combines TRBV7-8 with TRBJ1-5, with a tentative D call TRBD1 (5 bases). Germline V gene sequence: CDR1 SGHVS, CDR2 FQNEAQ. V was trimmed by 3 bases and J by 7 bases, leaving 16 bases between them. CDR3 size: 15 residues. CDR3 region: CASSFDPGRNQPQHF. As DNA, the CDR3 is TGTGCCAGCAGCTTTGACCCAGGGAGGAACCAGCCCCAGCATTTT. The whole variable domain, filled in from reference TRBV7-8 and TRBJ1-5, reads GAGVSQSPRYKVAKRGQDVALRCDPISGHVSLFWYQQALGQGPEFLTYFQNEAQLDKSGLPSDRFFAERPEGSVSTLKIQRTQQEDSAVYLCASSFDPGRNQPQHFGDGTRLSIL.

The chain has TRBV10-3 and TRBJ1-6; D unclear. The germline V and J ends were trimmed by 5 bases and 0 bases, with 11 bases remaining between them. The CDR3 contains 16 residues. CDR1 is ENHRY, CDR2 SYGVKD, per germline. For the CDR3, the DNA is TGTGCCATCAGTAACTCCGGGAGCTCCTATAATTCACCCCTCCACTTT. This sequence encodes CAISNSGSSYNSPLHF.

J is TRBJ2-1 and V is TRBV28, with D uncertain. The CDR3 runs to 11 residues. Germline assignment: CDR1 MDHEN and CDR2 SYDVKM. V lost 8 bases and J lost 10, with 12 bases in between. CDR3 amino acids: CASLGPQEQFF. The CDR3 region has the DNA TGTGCCAGCCTCGGCCCCCAGGAGCAGTTCTTC.

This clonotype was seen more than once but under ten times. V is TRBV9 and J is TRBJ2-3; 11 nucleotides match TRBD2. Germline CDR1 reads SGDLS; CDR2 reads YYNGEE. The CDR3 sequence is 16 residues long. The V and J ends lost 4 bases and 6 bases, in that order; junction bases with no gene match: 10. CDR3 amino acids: CASSPRTSGPSDTQYF. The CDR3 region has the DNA TGTGCCAGCAGCCCTCGGACTAGCGGGCCTTCCGATACGCAGTATTTT.

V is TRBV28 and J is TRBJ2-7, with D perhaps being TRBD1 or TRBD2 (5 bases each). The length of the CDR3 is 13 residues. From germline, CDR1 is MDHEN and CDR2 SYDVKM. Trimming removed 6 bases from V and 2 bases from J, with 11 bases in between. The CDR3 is CASRGETPYEQYF. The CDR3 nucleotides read TGTGCCAGCAGGGGGGAAACCCCCTACGAGCAGTACTTC.

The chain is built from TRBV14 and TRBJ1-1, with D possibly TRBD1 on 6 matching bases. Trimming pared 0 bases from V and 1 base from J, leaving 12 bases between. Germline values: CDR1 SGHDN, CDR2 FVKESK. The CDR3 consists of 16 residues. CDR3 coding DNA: TGTGCCAGCAGCCAAGATTGGGGGCGGACGAACACTGAAGCTTTCTTT. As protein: CASSQDWGRTNTEAFF. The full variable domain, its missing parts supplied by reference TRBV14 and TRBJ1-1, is EAGVTQFPSHSVIEKGQTVTLRCDPISGHDNLYWYRRVMGKEIKFLLHFVKESKQDESGMPNNRFLAERTGGTYSTLKVQPAELEDSGVYFCASSQDWGRTNTEAFFGQGTRLTVV.

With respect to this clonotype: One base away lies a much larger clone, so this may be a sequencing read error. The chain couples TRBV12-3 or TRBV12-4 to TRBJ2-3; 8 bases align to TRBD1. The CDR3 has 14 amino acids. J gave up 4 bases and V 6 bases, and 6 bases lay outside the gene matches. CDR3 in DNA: TGTGCCAGCAGAGGGACAGGTCGCGCAGATACGCAGTATTTT. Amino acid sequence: CASRGTGRADTQYF.

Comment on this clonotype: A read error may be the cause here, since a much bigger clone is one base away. CDR3 in amino acids: CAISLRGGKGTQYF. The CDR3 DNA follows: TGTGCCATCAGCTTACGGGGGGGTAAAGGGACCCAGTACTTC. The chain links TRBV10-3 to TRBJ2-7; 8 bases are shared with TRBD2. The DNA end lines up better with TRBJ2-5; the J call may be wrong. Germline values: CDR1 ENHRY, CDR2 SYGVKD. There are 14 residues in the CDR3.

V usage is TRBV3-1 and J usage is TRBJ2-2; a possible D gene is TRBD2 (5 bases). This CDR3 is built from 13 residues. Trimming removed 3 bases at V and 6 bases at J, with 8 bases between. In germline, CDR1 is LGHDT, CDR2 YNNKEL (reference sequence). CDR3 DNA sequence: TGTGCCAGCAGCCAGGGGAGATCCGGGGAGCTGTTTTTT. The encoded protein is CASSQGRSGELFF.

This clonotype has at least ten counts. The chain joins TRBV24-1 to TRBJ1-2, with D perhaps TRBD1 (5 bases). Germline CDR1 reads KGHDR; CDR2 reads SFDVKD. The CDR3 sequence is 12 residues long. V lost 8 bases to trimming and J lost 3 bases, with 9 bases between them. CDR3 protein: CATNGRDYGYTF. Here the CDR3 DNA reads TGTGCCACCAATGGCAGGGACTATGGCTACACCTTC.

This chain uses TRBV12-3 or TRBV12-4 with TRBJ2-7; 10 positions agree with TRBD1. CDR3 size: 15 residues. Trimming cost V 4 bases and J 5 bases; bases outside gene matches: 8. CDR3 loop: CASSYRDRGVDEQYF. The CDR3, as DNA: TGTGCCAGCAGTTACCGGGACAGGGGCGTCGACGAGCAGTACTTC.

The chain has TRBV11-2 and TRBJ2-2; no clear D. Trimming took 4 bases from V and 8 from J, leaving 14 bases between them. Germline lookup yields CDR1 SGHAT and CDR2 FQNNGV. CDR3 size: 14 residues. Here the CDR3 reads CASSSLKLGGELFF. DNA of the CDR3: TGTGCCAGCAGCTCCCTTAAACTGGGAGGGGAGCTGTTTTTT.

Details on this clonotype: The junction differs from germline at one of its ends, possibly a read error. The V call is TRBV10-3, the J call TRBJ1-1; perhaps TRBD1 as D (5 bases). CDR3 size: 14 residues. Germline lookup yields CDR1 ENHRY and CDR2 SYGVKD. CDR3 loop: CAISEAGGNTEASF. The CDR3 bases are TGTGCCATCAGTGAGGCGGGGGGGAACACTGAAGCTTCCTTT.

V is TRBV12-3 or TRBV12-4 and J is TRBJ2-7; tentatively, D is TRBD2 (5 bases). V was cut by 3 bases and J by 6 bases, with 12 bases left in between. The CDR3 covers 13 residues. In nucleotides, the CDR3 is TGTGCCAGCAGTTTCGCGGGTTCTGTCGAGCAGTACTTC. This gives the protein CASSFAGSVEQYF.

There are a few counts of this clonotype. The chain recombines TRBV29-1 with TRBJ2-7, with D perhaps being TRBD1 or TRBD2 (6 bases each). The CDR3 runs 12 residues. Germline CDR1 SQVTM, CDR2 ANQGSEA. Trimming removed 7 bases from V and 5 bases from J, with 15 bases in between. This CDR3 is CSGTGARHEQYF. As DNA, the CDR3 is TGCAGCGGTACGGGGGCGCGCCACGAGCAGTACTTC.

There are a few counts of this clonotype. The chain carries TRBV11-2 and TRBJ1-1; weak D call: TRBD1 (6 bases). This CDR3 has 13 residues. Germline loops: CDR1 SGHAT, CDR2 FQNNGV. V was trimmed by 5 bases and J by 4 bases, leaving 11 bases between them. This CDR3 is CASSTDRRTEAFF. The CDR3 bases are TGTGCCAGCAGCACCGACAGGCGCACTGAAGCTTTCTTT.

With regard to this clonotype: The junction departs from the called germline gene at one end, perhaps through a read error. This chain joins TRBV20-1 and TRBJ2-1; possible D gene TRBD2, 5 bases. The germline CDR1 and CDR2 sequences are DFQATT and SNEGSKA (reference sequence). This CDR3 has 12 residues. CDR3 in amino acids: CSAGDERDEQFF. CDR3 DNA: TGCAGTGCTGGAGATGAGAGGGATGAGCAGTTCTTC.

Here the CDR3 reads CSASSLDSYEQYF. The CDR3 region has the DNA TGCAGTGCTAGCAGCCTTGACTCCTACGAGCAGTACTTC. The chain is built from TRBV20-1 and TRBJ2-7; D is ambiguous. CDR3 length: 13 residues. V lost 3 bases and J lost 0, with 9 bases in between. Germline V CDR1 and CDR2: DFQATT, SNEGSKA (reference sequence).

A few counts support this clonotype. The CDR3 DNA is TGCGCCAGCAGCTTGACTACAGGGGCTGGGGCCAACGTCCTGACTTTC. Its translation: CASSLTTGAGANVLTF. The V gene is TRBV5-1, the J gene TRBJ2-6; 7 bases align to TRBD1. The CDR3 contains 16 residues. Germline V gives CDR1 SGHRS, CDR2 YFSETQ. V lost 1 base and J lost 2; bases outside the gene matches: 3.